This passage covers 8 T cell receptor beta chains from one sample sequenced in a study of cytomegalovirus exposure and HLA in healthy donors. Primers included in the PCR were 60 Vbeta and 13 Jbeta primers. TCRdb's copy holds only in-frame clones and misses some; the assay was immunoSEQ multiplex PCR. The sample has 310,000 or so clones; about 90% are singletons. The source material was PBMCs. These receptors were collected from a woman between 18 and 29 years old in good health and CMV-seronegative.

The chain is built from TRBV5-1 and TRBJ2-3; D may be TRBD2 (7 bases). The CDR3 covers 15 residues. The germline V gene encodes CDR1 SGHRS and CDR2 YFSETQ. V shed 0 bases and J shed 2 bases, with 10 bases lying between them. CDR3 DNA sequence: TGCGCCAGCAGCTTGGATCGGGGGGCCACAGATACGCAGTATTTT. Translation: CASSLDRGATDTQYF.

The CDR3: CASRDGTGVSPLHF. For the CDR3, the DNA is TGTGCCAGCCGCGACGGGACAGGGGTTTCACCCCTCCACTTT. This chain joins TRBV6-6 and TRBJ1-6; 10 nucleotides match TRBD1. With 8 bases clipped from V and 9 bases from J, the junction kept 7 bases outside the gene matches. Germline V lookup: CDR1 MNHNY, CDR2 SVGAGI (reference sequence). CDR3 length: 14 residues.

The chain employs TRBV15 and TRBJ2-1; maybe TRBD1 (5 bases). V was trimmed by 0 bases and J by 8 bases, leaving 14 bases between them. The CDR3 runs 15 residues. CDR1 is LNHNV and CDR2 is YYDKDF in the germline V gene (reference sequence). CDR3 region: CATSRDTSGFHEQFF. The CDR3 DNA follows: TGTGCCACCAGCAGAGATACTTCAGGGTTCCATGAGCAGTTCTTC.

The gene calls are TRBV18 and TRBJ1-1; D gene uncertain. The CDR3 runs 16 residues. The germline V and J ends were trimmed by 0 bases and 1 base, with 12 bases remaining between them. The germline V gene has CDR1 KGHSH and CDR2 LQKENI. The CDR3 region has the DNA TGTGCCAGCTCACCACCGATCGCGGGCTCGAACACTGAAGCTTTCTTT. Its translation is CASSPPIAGSNTEAFF. The full variable domain, rest sourced from reference TRBV18 and TRBJ1-1, is NAGVMQNPRHLVRRRGQEARLRCSPMKGHSHVYWYRQLPEEGLKFMVYLQKENIIDESGMPKERFSAEFPKEGPSILRIQQVVRGDSAAYFCASSPPIAGSNTEAFFGQGTRLTVV.

The chain links TRBV11-2 to TRBJ2-1, with 7 bases fitting TRBD2. Trimming cost V 5 bases and J 0 bases; bases outside gene matches: 7. This CDR3 has 16 amino acids. Germline V CDR1 and CDR2: SGHAT, FQNNGV. CDR3 amino acids: CASSLGGASSYNEQFF. The CDR3 region has the DNA TGTGCCAGCAGCCTGGGAGGGGCCAGCTCCTACAATGAGCAGTTCTTC. Looking up the rest from reference TRBV11-2 and TRBJ2-1 gives the full variable domain: EAGVAQSPRYKIIEKRQSVAFWCNPISGHATLYWYQQILGQGPKLLIQFQNNGVVDDSQLPKDRFSAERLKGVDSTLKIQPAKLEDSAVYLCASSLGGASSYNEQFFGPGTRLTVL.

This clone was observed a handful of times. The rearrangement uses TRBV7-3 and TRBJ2-7; 8 bases are shared with TRBD1. Germline loops: CDR1 SGHTA, CDR2 FQGTGA. Trimming took 2 bases from V and 3 from J; bases not matched to a gene: 0. The CDR3 runs 13 residues. CDR3 protein: CASSLDRGYEQYF. DNA of the CDR3: TGTGCCAGCAGCTTAGACAGGGGCTACGAGCAGTACTTC.

The chain recombines TRBV30 with TRBJ2-3, with 11 positions matching TRBD1. This CDR3 comprises 21 residues. The germline V gene has CDR1 GTSNPN and CDR2 SVGIG (reference sequence). V lost 3 bases, J lost 0 bases, and 20 bases stayed unmatched. CDR3 in amino acids: CAWRSKTDRGQFWLSTDTQYF. DNA of the CDR3: TGTGCCTGGAGGAGCAAAACGGACAGGGGGCAATTTTGGTTGAGCACAGATACGCAGTATTTT.

The rearrangement links TRBV5-1 to TRBJ2-3; maybe TRBD2 (5 bases). Per germline, CDR1 SGHRS and CDR2 YFSETQ. The CDR3 contains 15 residues. V lost 0 bases, J lost 2 bases, and 10 bases lay in between. Here the CDR3 DNA reads TGCGCCAGCAGCTTGGAATCGGGGTACACAGATACGCAGTATTTT. It specifies CASSLESGYTDTQYF.